The 13 T cell receptor beta chains listed next were all sequenced from one sample in a study of blood T cell repertoires in COVID-19 (dated by TCRdb to the early 2020s). Libraries were prepared through the immunoSEQ multiplex PCR assay. Not all clones reach the TCRdb copy of this immuneACCESS table, which keeps in-frame sequences only. Checked studies attribute under half of the gap to unresolved V genes and leave the rest unexplained. Across this sample there are some 80,000 clones, with about 86% seen only once. 22% of the sample belongs to the ten largest clones. Material for sequencing was peripheral blood. These receptors all come from an elderly woman in a cohort sampled during active or convalescent COVID-19.

The chain couples TRBV12-3 or TRBV12-4 to TRBJ2-2; maybe TRBD2 (6 bases). Deletions cut 10 bases from V and 5 bases from J, with 11 bases between. The CDR3 spans 12 residues. This chain's CDR3 is CATGRGTGELFF. DNA of the CDR3: TGTGCCACGGGGCGGGGAACCGGGGAGCTGTTTTTT.

The chain is built from TRBV6-5 and TRBJ2-7, with D tentatively TRBD1 (5 bases). The CDR3 loop spans 13 amino acids. The germline V gene encodes CDR1 MNHEY and CDR2 SVGAGI. Trimming stripped 7 bases from V and 3 bases from J, with 13 bases between. The CDR3 reads CASIPGNFYEQYF. As DNA, the CDR3 is TGTGCCAGCATCCCAGGGAACTTCTACGAGCAGTACTTC.

The chain uses TRBV18 and TRBJ2-7; the match to TRBD1 covers 7 bases. Germline CDR1 KGHSH, CDR2 LQKENI. The length of the CDR3 is 15 residues. Unmatched junction bases numbered 11, after V lost 6 bases and J lost 3 bases. The CDR3 here is CASSPATGADYEQYF. The CDR3 nucleotides are TGTGCCAGCTCCCCGGCTACAGGGGCAGACTACGAGCAGTACTTC. Full variable domain (outside the CDR3, taken from reference TRBV18 and TRBJ2-7): NAGVMQNPRHLVRRRGQEARLRCSPMKGHSHVYWYRQLPEEGLKFMVYLQKENIIDESGMPKERFSAEFPKEGPSILRIQQVVRGDSAAYFCASSPATGADYEQYFGPGTRLTVT.

The V gene is TRBV20-1, the J gene TRBJ1-1; 9 bases are shared with TRBD1. The CDR3 is 15 amino acids. J lost 5 bases, V lost 3 bases, and 10 bases had no gene match. The germline CDR1 and CDR2 sequences are DFQATT and SNEGSKA (reference sequence). The CDR3 sequence: CSASGMRTGVTEAFF. The DNA for the CDR3 is TGCAGTGCTAGTGGTATGAGGACAGGGGTGACTGAAGCTTTCTTT.

This clone has a handful of counts. The V and J genes are TRBV2 and TRBJ2-6, with D tentatively TRBD2 (5 bases). CDR3 length: 15 amino acids. Trimming left V 3 bases short and J 0 bases short, with 6 bases between. In germline, CDR1 is SNHLY, CDR2 FYNNEI. The CDR3 loop is CASSDGSSGANVLTF. CDR3 bases: TGTGCCAGCAGTGATGGGAGCTCTGGGGCCAACGTCCTGACTTTC.

The sample holds one count of this clone. The CDR3 region is CSAMSGNTIYF. The CDR3 coding sequence is TGCAGTGCTATGTCGGGAAACACCATATATTTT. V and J are TRBV20-1 and TRBJ1-3; D is unclear. Trimming left V 4 bases short and J 4 bases short, with 5 bases between. The V gene's germline CDR1 is DFQATT and CDR2 SNEGSKA (reference sequence). This CDR3 has 11 residues.

In its sample, this clone was seen once. The rearrangement uses TRBV11-2 and TRBJ1-1; a possible D gene is TRBD1 (5 bases). The CDR3 spans 15 residues. Per the germline V gene, CDR1 is SGHAT and CDR2 is FQNNGV. Trimming cost V 0 bases and J 5 bases, with 13 bases left between them. CDR3 bases: TGTGCCAGCAGCTTAGATCCAGGGTGGGATACTGAAGCTTTCTTT. It encodes CASSLDPGWDTEAFF.

This clone was counted a few times. J is TRBJ2-3 and V is TRBV12-2; the table's D gene call, TRBD1, was not cross checked with the DNA. TRBV12-2 is recorded as a pseudogene. CDR3 length: 12 amino acids. Here the CDR3 DNA reads TGTGCAAGTCGCCCACACACAGATACGCAGTATTTT. Protein product: CASRPHTDTQYF.

The chain combines TRBV28 with TRBJ1-6; possible D gene TRBD1, 5 bases. Germline V gives CDR1 MDHEN, CDR2 SYDVKM. This CDR3 is 17 amino acids long. With 6 bases removed from V and 0 bases from J, the gap between germline ends came to 15 bases. CDR3 sequence reads: CASRGGTARSYNSPLHF. CDR3 bases: TGTGCCAGCAGGGGCGGGACTGCCCGCTCCTATAATTCACCCCTCCACTTT.

The chain uses TRBV15 and TRBJ2-2; 7 positions agree with TRBD2. Germline CDR1 and CDR2: LNHNV and YYDKDF (reference sequence). The V segment lost 1 base and the J segment 15 bases; nucleotides outside the gene matches: 8. The CDR3 runs 13 residues. The CDR3 reads CATSRAVIAGVFF. In DNA, the CDR3 is TGTGCCACCAGCAGAGCCGTAATAGCGGGTGTGTTTTTT.

The rearrangement links TRBV3-1 (or the pseudogene TRBV3-2) to TRBJ1-3; unclear D gene. The germline gives CDR1 LGHDT, CDR2 YNNKEL (reference sequence). The CDR3 totals 16 residues. V was pared by 3 bases and J by 3 bases, with 15 bases between. In nucleotides, the CDR3 is TGTGCCAGCAGCCACGCTTGGGCGGGCAATGGAAACACCATATATTTT. The encoded protein is CASSHAWAGNGNTIYF.

The rearrangement links TRBV6-2 or TRBV6-3 to TRBJ2-7; maybe TRBD1 (5 bases). The V gene lost 5 bases and the J gene lost 0 bases, with 14 bases spanning the gap. The CDR3 sequence is 15 residues long. Germline V gene lookup returns CDR1 MNHEY and CDR2 SVGEGT. The CDR3 spells CASSGRVGSSYEQYF. The CDR3 DNA follows: TGTGCCAGCAGTGGCAGGGTTGGTAGCTCCTACGAGCAGTACTTC.

This chain links TRBV24-1 with TRBJ1-5; 9 bases agree with TRBD1. Germline CDR1 is KGHDR and CDR2 is SFDVKD. This CDR3 has 15 residues. V lost 4 bases, J lost 5 bases, and 5 bases stayed unmatched. The CDR3 here is CATSDTGTGHQPQHF. DNA of the CDR3: TGTGCCACCAGTGACACCGGGACAGGGCATCAGCCCCAGCATTTT.